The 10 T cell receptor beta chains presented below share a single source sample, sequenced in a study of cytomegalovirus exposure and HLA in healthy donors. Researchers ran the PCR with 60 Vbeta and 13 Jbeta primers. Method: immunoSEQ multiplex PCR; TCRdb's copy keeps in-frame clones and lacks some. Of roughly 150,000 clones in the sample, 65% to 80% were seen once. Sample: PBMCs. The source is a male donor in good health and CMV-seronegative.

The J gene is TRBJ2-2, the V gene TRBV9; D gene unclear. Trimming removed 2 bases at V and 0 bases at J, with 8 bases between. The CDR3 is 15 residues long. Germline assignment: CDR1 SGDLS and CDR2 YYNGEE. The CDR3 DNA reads TGTGCCAGCAGCGTGAGGCAGACGAACACCGGGGAGCTGTTTTTT. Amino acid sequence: CASSVRQTNTGELFF.

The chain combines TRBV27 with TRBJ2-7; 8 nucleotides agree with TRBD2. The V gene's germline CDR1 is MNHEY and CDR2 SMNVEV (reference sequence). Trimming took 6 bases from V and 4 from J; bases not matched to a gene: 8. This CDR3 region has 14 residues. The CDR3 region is CASSLKLADYEQYF. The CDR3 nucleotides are TGTGCCAGCAGCCTGAAACTAGCGGATTACGAGCAGTACTTC.

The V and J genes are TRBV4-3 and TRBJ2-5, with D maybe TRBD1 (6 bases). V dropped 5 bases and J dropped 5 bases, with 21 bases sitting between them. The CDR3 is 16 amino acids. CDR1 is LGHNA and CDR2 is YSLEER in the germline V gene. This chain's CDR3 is CASSVQQGPRRETQYF. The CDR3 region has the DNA TGCGCCAGCAGCGTACAGCAGGGGCCACGCAGGGAGACCCAGTACTTC.

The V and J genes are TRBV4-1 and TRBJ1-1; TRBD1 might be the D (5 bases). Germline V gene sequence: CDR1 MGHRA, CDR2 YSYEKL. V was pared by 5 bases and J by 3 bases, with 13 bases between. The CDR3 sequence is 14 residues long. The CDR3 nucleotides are TGCGCCAGCAGCTTCAGGGTTTCAGACACTGAAGCTTTCTTT. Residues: CASSFRVSDTEAFF.

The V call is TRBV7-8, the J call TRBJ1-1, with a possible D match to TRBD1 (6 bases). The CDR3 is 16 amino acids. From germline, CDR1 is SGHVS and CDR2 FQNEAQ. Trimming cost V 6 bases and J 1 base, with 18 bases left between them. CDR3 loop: CASRVGGGRGNTEAFF. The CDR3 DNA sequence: TGTGCCAGCAGGGTGGGGGGGGGCCGAGGGAACACTGAAGCTTTCTTT.

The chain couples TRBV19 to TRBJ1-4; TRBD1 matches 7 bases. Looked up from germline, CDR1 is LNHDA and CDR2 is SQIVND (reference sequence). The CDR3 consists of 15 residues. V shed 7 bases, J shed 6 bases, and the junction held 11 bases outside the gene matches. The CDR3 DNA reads TGTGCCAGTACCTTGGGGACAGCTGGGGATGAAAAACTGTTTTTT. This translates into CASTLGTAGDEKLFF. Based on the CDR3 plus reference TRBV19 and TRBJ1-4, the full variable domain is DGGITQSPKYLFRKEGQNVTLSCEQNLNHDAMYWYRQDPGQGLRLIYYSQIVNDFQKGDIAEGYSVSREKKESFPLTVTSAQKNPTAFYLCASTLGTAGDEKLFFGSGTQLSVL.

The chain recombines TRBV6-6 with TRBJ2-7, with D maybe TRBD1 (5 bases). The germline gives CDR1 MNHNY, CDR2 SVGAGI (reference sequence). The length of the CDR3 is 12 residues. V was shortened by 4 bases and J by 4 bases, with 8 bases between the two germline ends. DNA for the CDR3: TGTGCCAGCAGTTCAGGGTTTTACGAGCAGTACTTC. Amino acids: CASSSGFYEQYF.

The CDR3 reads CASSEVGQVGETQYF. The DNA for the CDR3 is TGTGCCAGCAGTGAAGTGGGACAGGTAGGAGAGACCCAGTACTTC. The rearrangement uses TRBV6-1 and TRBJ2-5, with 8 bases aligning to TRBD1. This CDR3 is built from 15 residues. V lost 1 base, J lost 4 bases, and 5 bases stayed unmatched. Germline V gives CDR1 MNHNS, CDR2 SASEGT.

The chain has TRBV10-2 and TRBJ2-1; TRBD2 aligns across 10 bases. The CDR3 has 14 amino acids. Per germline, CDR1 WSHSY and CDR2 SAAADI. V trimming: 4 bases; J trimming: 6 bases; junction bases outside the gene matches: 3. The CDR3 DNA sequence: TGCGCCAGCAGTGTTAGCGGGAGGTCCAATGAGCAGTTCTTC. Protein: CASSVSGRSNEQFF.

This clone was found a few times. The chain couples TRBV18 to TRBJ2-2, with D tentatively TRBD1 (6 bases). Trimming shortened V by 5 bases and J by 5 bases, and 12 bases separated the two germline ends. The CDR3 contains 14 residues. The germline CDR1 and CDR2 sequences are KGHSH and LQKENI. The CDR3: CASSSTGQTGELFF. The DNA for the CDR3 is TGTGCCAGCTCATCTACCGGACAGACCGGGGAGCTGTTTTTT.